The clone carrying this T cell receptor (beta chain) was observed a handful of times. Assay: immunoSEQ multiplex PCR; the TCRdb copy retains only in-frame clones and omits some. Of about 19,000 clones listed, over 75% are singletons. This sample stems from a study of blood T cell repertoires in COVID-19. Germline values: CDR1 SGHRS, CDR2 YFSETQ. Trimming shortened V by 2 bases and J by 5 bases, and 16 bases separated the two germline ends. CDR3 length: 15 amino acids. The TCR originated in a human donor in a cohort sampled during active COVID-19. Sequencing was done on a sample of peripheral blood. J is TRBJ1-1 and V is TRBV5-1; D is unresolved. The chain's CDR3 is CASSFVAVVGTEAFF. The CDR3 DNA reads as TGCGCCAGCAGCTTCGTGGCGGTAGTAGGAACTGAAGCTTTCTTT.